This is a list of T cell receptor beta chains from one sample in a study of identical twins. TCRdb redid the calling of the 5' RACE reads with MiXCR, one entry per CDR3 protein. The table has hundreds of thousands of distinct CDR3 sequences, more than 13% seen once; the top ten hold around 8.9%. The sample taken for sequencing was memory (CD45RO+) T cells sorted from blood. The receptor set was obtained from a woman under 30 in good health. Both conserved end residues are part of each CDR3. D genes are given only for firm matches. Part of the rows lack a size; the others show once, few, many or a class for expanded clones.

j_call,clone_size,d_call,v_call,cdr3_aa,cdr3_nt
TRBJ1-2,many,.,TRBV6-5,CASYKRGGYTF,TGTGCCAGCTATAAAAGGGGTGGCTACACCTTC
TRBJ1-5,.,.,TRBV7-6,CASSFDGNQPQHF,TGTGCCAGCAGCTTTGACGGCAATCAGCCCCAGCATTTT
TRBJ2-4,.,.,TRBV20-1,CSANPRDIQYF,TGCAGTGCTAACCCCAGGGACATTCAGTACTTC
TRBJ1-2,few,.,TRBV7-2,CASSHYGNYGYTF,TGTGCCAGCAGCCACTATGGCAACTATGGCTACACCTTC
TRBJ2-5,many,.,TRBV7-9,CASSQGETQYF,TGTGCCAGCAGCCAAGGAGAGACCCAGTACTTC
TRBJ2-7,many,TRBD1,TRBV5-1,CASSSEGQGQYF,TGCGCCAGCAGCTCAGAGGGACAGGGACAGTACTTC
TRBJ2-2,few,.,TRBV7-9,CASSLNGLVGELFF,TGTGCCAGCAGCTTAAACGGACTGGTCGGGGAGCTGTTTTTT
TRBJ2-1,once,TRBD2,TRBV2,CASSPLGGLALYNEQFF,TGTGCCAGCAGCCCGCTGGGGGGACTAGCCCTTTACAATGAGCAGTTCTTC
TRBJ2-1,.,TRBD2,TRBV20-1,CSARARIQREKPYNEQFF,TGCAGTGCTAGAGCCCGAATACAGCGGGAGAAGCCCTACAATGAGCAGTTCTTC
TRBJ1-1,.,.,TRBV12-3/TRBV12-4,CASSGQQNTEAFF,TGTGCCAGCAGCGGCCAACAGAACACTGAAGCTTTCTTT
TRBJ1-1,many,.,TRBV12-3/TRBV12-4,CASRQGYTEAFF,TGTGCCAGCAGGCAGGGTTACACTGAAGCTTTCTTT
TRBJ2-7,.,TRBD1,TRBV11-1,CASSLRDREHEQYF,TGTGCCAGCAGCCTCCGGGACAGGGAACACGAGCAGTACTTC
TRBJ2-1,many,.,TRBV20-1,CSSRPYNEQFF,TGCAGTTCTAGGCCGTACAATGAGCAGTTCTTC
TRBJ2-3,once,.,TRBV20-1,CSAIDRRGTRTQYF,TGCAGTGCGATTGACAGGCGGGGAACACGGACGCAGTATTTT
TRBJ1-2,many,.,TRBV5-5,CASSLREGANYGYTF,TGTGCCAGCAGCTTGAGGGAGGGCGCTAACTATGGCTACACCTTC
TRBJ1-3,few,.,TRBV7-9,CASSNDVARNTIYF,TGTGCCAGCAGCAATGACGTAGCGAGAAACACCATATATTTT
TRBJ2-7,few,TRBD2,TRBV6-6,CASSYTSGGEQYF,TGTGCCAGCAGTTACACTAGCGGAGGCGAGCAGTACTTC
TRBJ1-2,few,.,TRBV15,CATSRGRTASYGYTF,TGTGCCACCAGCAGGGGTCGGACAGCCTCCTATGGCTACACCTTC
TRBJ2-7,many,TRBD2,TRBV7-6,CASSRSGAGATHEQYF,TGTGCCAGCAGTAGAAGTGGGGCGGGAGCTACCCACGAGCAGTACTTC
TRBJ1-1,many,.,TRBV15,CATSRDLDTEAFF,TGTGCCACCAGCAGAGATTTGGACACTGAAGCTTTCTTT
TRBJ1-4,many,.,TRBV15,CATSRGNEKLFF,TGTGCCACCAGCAGGGGAAATGAAAAACTGTTTTTT
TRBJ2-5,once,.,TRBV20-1,CSARATGTLGGAQYF,TGCAGTGCTAGAGCCACCGGGACTCTAGGAGGGGCCCAGTACTTC
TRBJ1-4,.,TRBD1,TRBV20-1,CSAQTGAANEKLFF,TGCAGTGCCCAGACAGGGGCGGCTAATGAAAAACTGTTTTTT
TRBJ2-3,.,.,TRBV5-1,CASSFGPADTQYF,TGCGCCAGCAGCTTTGGGCCTGCAGATACGCAGTATTTT
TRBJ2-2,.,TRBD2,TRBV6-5,CASSYLAGGPGELFF,TGTGCCAGCAGTTACTTGGCGGGAGGGCCCGGGGAGCTGTTTTTT
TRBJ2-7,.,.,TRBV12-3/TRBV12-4,CASSRPRYEQYF,TGTGCCAGCAGCCGGCCCAGGTACGAGCAGTACTTC
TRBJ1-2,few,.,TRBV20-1,CSARVETLYYGYTF,TGCAGTGCCCGTGTCGAGACCCTTTACTATGGCTACACCTTC